Included here is one TCR beta chain sequence, with context. No antigen is known for it. This may come from a read error, since a much larger clone is one base off. The method behind the library was 5' RACE. TCRdb shows the sequencer as Illumina HiSeq 2500. A second PCR of about 6 to 11 cycles was run with a J-beta primer mix and a sample-barcoded 5' primer. A template-switch 5' adaptor carrying 12 random nucleotides introduced a unique molecular identifier onto each TCR beta cDNA molecule. Each sample yielded at least 2.5 million CDR3-containing paired-end reads. First-strand cDNA was synthesized from all RNA with the Mint cDNA synthesis kit, primed by a TRBC-specific oligonucleotide. All cDNA was treated with uracil-DNA glycosylase and then went through a first 18-cycle PCR with the universal primers M1SS and BC2_uni_R. Concerning the study's data processing: For normalization, 1 million high-quality reads, each with a distinct molecular identifier, were randomly selected from each sample. Instead of being binned into consensus sequences, reads with shared molecular identifiers were discarded. MiTCR, with a Q25 quality threshold and the strictest error-elimination algorithm, was used for CDR3 identification, clonotype clustering and error correction. Lower-bound total TCR beta diversity was estimated with a nonparametric unseen species model using Euler transformation. In-frame beta chains were kept once TCRdb had trimmed the public reads at Q25 with fastp and called clones with MiXCR. One record per CDR3 amino acid sequence lists the most common genes and DNA. For this entry, the V and J calls and clone size follow TCRdb and not the study's own pipeline. Here the sample has 2 million or so distinct CDR3 sequences; roughly 52% occur a single time. 2% to 2.5% of the sample is held by the ten biggest clonotypes.

The data stem from a study of blood T cells in healthy people across ages (dated by TCRdb to between 2014 and 2017). Regarding the research as a whole: In model experiments, roughly one uniquely barcoded TCR beta cDNA molecule per two T cells was captured by template switching. The study measured age-related changes in TCR beta repertoire diversity using deep sequencing normalized with unique cDNA molecular identifiers. The donors were divided into four age groups: young (average around 16 years), middle-aged (approximately 42), aged (approximately 62) and long-lived (about 79). Donors of different ages were randomly distributed across sequencing lanes to avoid experimental bias. Two additional independent replicas of 1 million unique cDNA reads from the same blood draw were analyzed for two donors (one aged 18 to 30 and one aged 80 or older). Broader findings and caveats from the paper: Total diversity estimates from one million sequenced T cells were considered lower bounds and underestimates. As age increased, observed TCR beta diversity per million T cells dropped in a roughly linear way, and a significant reduction was already evident by age 40. Bulk unsorted PBMC profiling prevented conclusive comparison of naive and antigen-experienced compartments. Observed TCR beta diversity correlated strongly with the percentage of naive T cells measured by flow cytometry. Donor CMV infection status was unknown, potentially confounding age-related changes in expanded clonotypes. Compared with the aged group, more naive CD4+ T cells, fewer expanded clones and increased TCR diversity were shown by the long-lived group, suggesting age selection.

Systemically healthy Caucasian individuals from Russia, 39 in total and aged about 6 to 100 years, were included as donors. Each donor gave roughly 11 milliliters of peripheral blood, drawn into EDTA-treated Vacutainer tubes. Ficoll-Paque density-gradient centrifugation was used to isolate PBMCs, with at least 6.5 million per sample. Total RNA, at least 6 micrograms per sample, was extracted from PBMCs with Trizol reagent. For every donor, an aliquot of PBMCs went through flow cytometry to measure the percentages of naive CD45RAhigh/CD27high T cells. The receptor was derived from a woman between 40 and 50 years old in good health. Source material: blood.

The CDR3 in this case is CASSHSYNEQFF. The nucleotide sequence is given as TGTGCCAGCAGCCACTCCTACAATGAGCAGTTCTTC. The chain is made from TRBV3-1 and TRBJ2-1; there is no confident call for the D gene. The germline V gene (reference sequence) sets CDR1 to LGHDT and CDR2 to YNNKEL. V gives up 3 bases and J gives up 0 bases, and the segment between their germline ends measures 0 bases. The CDR3 sequence holds 12 residues, the cysteine and phenylalanine included. Solely the CDR3 DNA is kept, with 36 bases framed from the first base.